The entry below gives a single TCR beta chain sequence along with its context. Its matching antigen is unknown. Assay: immunoSEQ multiplex PCR; the TCRdb copy retains only in-frame clones and omits some. The sample shows fewer than 35,000 clones, 90% of them seen only once. CDR3 length: 17 residues. Germline V gene data show CDR1 as SGHVS and CDR2 as FNYEAQ. V dropped 1 base and J dropped 1 base, with 16 bases sitting between them. This sample is drawn from a study of regulatory and conventional T cells in RAG deficiency. Study-wide points: Shannon entropy was markedly lower and Simpson indices higher in RAG-deficient patients than control T-cell subsets. Omenn patients showed >85% Treg-Tconv overlap and shorter CDR3 lengths.

These data also featured in a second study, about regulatory T cells. In that study: Primers: 52 TRBV forward and 13 TRBJ reverse.

The receptor was isolated from a human donor in good health. The chain is built from TRBV7-6 and TRBJ1-2; D is unresolved. The source material was CD8+ T cells sorted from blood. The chain's CDR3 is CASSLESDGMFNYGYTF. The CDR3 nucleotides read TGTGCCAGCAGCTTAGAGTCGGACGGAATGTTTAACTATGGCTACACCTTC.